Following are 12 T cell receptor beta chains from one sample sequenced in a study of blood T cell repertoires in COVID-19. Profiling relied on immunoSEQ multiplex PCR, and the TCRdb table lists in-frame clones only, not all of them. The sample contains under 300,000 clones, about 88% of which appear only once. Sequencing was carried out using peripheral blood. The receptor source for this set is a woman between 70 and 85 years old with active or convalescent COVID-19.

The rearrangement uses TRBV7-2 and TRBJ1-2, with TRBD1 identical over 7 bases. Germline V gene sequence: CDR1 SGHTA, CDR2 FQGNSA. This CDR3 has 14 residues. V shed 0 bases and J 8 bases; nucleotides not matched to a gene: 6. CDR3 DNA sequence: TGTGCCAGCAGCTTAGCTGAGGGGGCAGGGGGCTACACCTTC. It codes for CASSLAEGAGGYTF.

The chain recombines TRBV27 with TRBJ1-2, with TRBD1 matching 7 bases. There are 13 residues in the CDR3. Trimming removed 2 bases from V and 7 bases from J; junction bases left unmatched: 4. Germline V gene sequence: CDR1 MNHEY, CDR2 SMNVEV (reference sequence). In nucleotides, the CDR3 is TGTGCCAGCAGTTTAAGACAGGGACGTGGCTACACCTTC. Its protein is CASSLRQGRGYTF.

V gene TRBV7-2 combines with J gene TRBJ1-6; a weak D match, TRBD1 (6 bases). Germline V gives CDR1 SGHTA, CDR2 FQGNSA. The CDR3 covers 15 residues. The germline V and J ends were trimmed by 10 bases and 8 bases, with 21 bases remaining between them. CDR3 in DNA: TGTGCCATTCGGGGAGGGCCGGGGACATATTCACCCCTCCACTTT. This translates into CAIRGGPGTYSPLHF. Drawing the rest from reference TRBV7-2 and TRBJ1-6, the complete variable domain is GAGVSQSPSNKVTEKGKDVELRCDPISGHTALYWYRQSLGQGLEFLIYFQGNSAPDKSGLPSDRFSAERTGGSVSTLTIQRTQQEDSAVYLCAIRGGPGTYSPLHFGNGTRLTVT.

V and J are TRBV14 and TRBJ2-3; D might be TRBD2 (5 bases). CDR3 length: 17 residues. V was trimmed by 5 bases and J by 0 bases, leaving 18 bases between them. The germline CDR1 and CDR2 sequences are SGHDN and FVKESK. The CDR3: CASSSVERRPSTDTQYF. CDR3 DNA sequence: TGTGCCAGCAGCTCGGTCGAGCGGAGACCTAGCACAGATACGCAGTATTTT. The full variable domain, in which reference TRBV14 and TRBJ2-3 provide the parts outside the CDR3, is EAGVTQFPSHSVIEKGQTVTLRCDPISGHDNLYWYRRVMGKEIKFLLHFVKESKQDESGMPNNRFLAERTGGTYSTLKVQPAELEDSGVYFCASSSVERRPSTDTQYFGPGTRLTVL.

The chain is built from TRBV14 and TRBJ1-2, with D unresolved. Trimming pared 2 bases from V and 11 bases from J, leaving 15 bases between. CDR1 and CDR2 (germline): SGHDN, FVKESK. This CDR3 is 13 amino acids long. DNA for the CDR3: TGTGCCAGCAGCCAAAGGGCGCAGGAGGGTTACACCTTC. Translated, it gives CASSQRAQEGYTF.

The chain combines TRBV10-1 with TRBJ2-7, with a tentative D call TRBD2 (6 bases). This CDR3 spans 14 amino acids. Germline CDR1 reads WNHNN; CDR2 reads SYGVQD (reference sequence). Trimming stripped 3 bases from V and 2 bases from J, with 11 bases between. The CDR3 DNA follows: TGCGCCAGCAGTGAAGGAGGGATCCCCTACGAGCAGTACTTC. Translating gives CASSEGGIPYEQYF.

V and J are TRBV15 and TRBJ1-1; D is undetermined. The germline V and J ends were trimmed by 0 bases and 4 bases, with 9 bases remaining between them. CDR1 is LNHNV, CDR2 YYDKDF, per germline (reference sequence). This CDR3 is 14 amino acids long. Here the CDR3 DNA reads TGTGCCACCAGCAGAGACCTCGCGGGCACTGAAGCTTTCTTT. It translates to CATSRDLAGTEAFF.

In this sample, this clone turned up a few times. The chain uses TRBV29-1 and TRBJ2-7; D remains unclear. CDR3 length equals 13 residues. CDR1 and CDR2 (germline): SQVTM, ANQGSEA. The germline V and J ends were trimmed by 3 bases and 1 base, with 10 bases remaining between them. CDR3 sequence reads: CSVDGRSSYEQYF. CDR3 nucleotides: TGCAGCGTTGATGGCAGGTCTTCCTACGAGCAGTACTTC.

The chain couples TRBV27 to TRBJ2-1, with D perhaps TRBD2 (6 bases). Germline CDR1 is MNHEY and CDR2 is SMNVEV (reference sequence). V was shortened by 2 bases and J by 7 bases, with 15 bases between the two germline ends. The CDR3 sequence is 15 residues long. The DNA for the CDR3 is TGTGCCAGCAGTTTAGGTGGACGCCTAGCGAATGAGCAGTTCTTC. Residues: CASSLGGRLANEQFF.

V usage is TRBV6-6 and J usage is TRBJ2-7; maybe TRBD1 (5 bases). V gave up 2 bases and J gave up 8 bases, with 22 bases separating them. This CDR3 contains 16 residues. Germline values: CDR1 MNHNY, CDR2 SVGAGI (reference sequence). This CDR3 is CASSYLLGQGPLQQYF. CDR3 bases: TGTGCCAGCAGTTACCTCCTCGGACAAGGCCCCTTACAGCAGTACTTC.

The V gene is TRBV4-1, the J gene TRBJ2-7; 7 nucleotides match TRBD1. The CDR3 totals 15 residues. Trimming cost V 4 bases and J 6 bases; bases outside gene matches: 12. Germline values: CDR1 MGHRA, CDR2 YSYEKL. The CDR3 DNA follows: TGCGCCAGCAGCCCAAGGGCACAGGGGTCGGGCGAGCAGTACTTC. It codes for CASSPRAQGSGEQYF.

The count of this clone is one. The chain links TRBV19 to TRBJ1-2; D may be TRBD1 (5 bases). CDR1 is LNHDA, CDR2 SQIVND, per germline (reference sequence). The ends were cut back, 3 bases at V and 0 bases at J, with 14 bases in the middle. The CDR3 is 16 amino acids. This CDR3 reads CASSITRVRTNYGYTF. For the CDR3, the DNA is TGTGCCAGTAGTATCACCAGGGTTCGGACTAACTATGGCTACACCTTC.